The 10 T cell receptor beta chains presented below share a single source sample, sequenced in a study of T-cell reconstitution after alpha-beta-depleted transplantation in children. The authors prepared the TCRbeta library with unique molecular identifiers. TCRdb called the PCR reads again in MiXCR, with one record for every CDR3 protein. The sample has approximately 500,000 distinct CDR3 sequences, about 10% seen once. This material consisted of PBMCs, taken before TCRalphabeta/CD19-depleted stem cell transplant. Source of these receptors: a child younger than 10 with inherited bone marrow failure, due to receive a stem cell transplant.

The rearrangement uses TRBV30 and TRBJ2-1; 9 nucleotides align to TRBD2. Trimming took 5 bases from V and 1 from J; bases not matched to a gene: 3. The germline V gene has CDR1 GTSNPN and CDR2 SVGIG (reference sequence). The CDR3 is 14 amino acids. The CDR3, as DNA: TGTGCCTGGGCCAGCGGGGGGTCCTACAATGAGCAGTTCTTC. Translation: CAWASGGSYNEQFF. Full variable domain (outside the CDR3, taken from reference TRBV30 and TRBJ2-1): SQTIHQWPATLVQPVGSPLSLECTVEGTSNPNLYWYRQAAGRGLQLLFYSVGIGQISSEVPQNLSASRPQDRQFILSSKKLLLSDSGFYLCAWASGGSYNEQFFGPGTRLTVL.

The table lists this clonotype with many counts. This chain links TRBV12-3 or TRBV12-4 with TRBJ2-3; maybe TRBD1 (6 bases). The V end lost 3 bases, the J end lost 0 bases, and 13 bases lay between the germline ends. The CDR3 runs to 16 residues. The CDR3 DNA sequence: TGTGCCAGCAGTTTCCCGCGGACAGCTAGCACAGATACGCAGTATTTT. It specifies CASSFPRTASTDTQYF.

This clonotype was picked up many times. The V call is TRBV5-1, the J call TRBJ1-2; D remains ambiguous. Per the germline V gene, CDR1 is SGHRS and CDR2 is YFSETQ. The CDR3 is made up of 13 amino acids. V lost 2 bases to trimming and J lost 8 bases, with 13 bases between them. DNA for the CDR3: TGCGCCAGCAGCTTCGGAGGACCGGGAGGCTACACCTTC. The encoded protein is CASSFGGPGGYTF.

This clonotype appeared many times. The chain joins TRBV15 to TRBJ2-7; D ambiguous. The CDR3 extends over 15 amino acids. V gave up 0 bases and J gave up 4 bases, with 13 bases separating them. Germline V gene data show CDR1 as LNHNV and CDR2 as YYDKDF (reference sequence). CDR3 in DNA: TGTGCCACCAGCAGAGATTTAGGCACTTCTTACGAGCAGTACTTC. It codes for CATSRDLGTSYEQYF. Drawing the rest from reference TRBV15 and TRBJ2-7, the complete variable domain is DAMVIQNPRYQVTQFGKPVTLSCSQTLNHNVMYWYQQKSSQAPKLLFHYYDKDFNNEADTPDNFQSRRPNTSFCFLDIRSPGLGDTAMYLCATSRDLGTSYEQYFGPGTRLTVT.

The V call is TRBV11-2, the J call TRBJ2-2, with TRBD2 matching 7 bases. CDR1 and CDR2 (germline): SGHAT, FQNNGV. This CDR3 is built from 14 residues. J lost 5 bases, V lost 4 bases, and 4 bases had no gene match. CDR3 amino acids: CASSSWEGTGELFF. CDR3 coding DNA: TGTGCCAGCAGCTCCTGGGAGGGGACCGGGGAGCTGTTTTTT.

This clonotype was counted ten times or more. This sequence joins TRBV6-1 and TRBJ1-2; maybe TRBD1 (5 bases). The CDR3 extends over 14 amino acids. Trimming removed 3 bases at V and 6 bases at J, with 14 bases between. CDR1 is MNHNS and CDR2 is SASEGT in the germline V gene. In DNA, the CDR3 is TGTGCCAGCAGTGAGGGGGTCGAGAATCATGGCTACACCTTC. Its translation is CASSEGVENHGYTF.

This clonotype was picked up many times. The rearrangement joins TRBV6-5 to TRBJ1-2; possible D gene TRBD1, 5 bases. V was trimmed by 8 bases and J by 6 bases, leaving 31 bases between them. This CDR3 has 18 amino acids. Germline loops: CDR1 MNHEY, CDR2 SVGAGI. CDR3 sequence (DNA): TGTGCCAGCGAAGTCCAGGGAGGGTGGAGAGGTGAAAAGGATGGCTACACCTTC. This codes for CASEVQGGWRGEKDGYTF.

This clonotype was recorded many times. The chain recombines TRBV7-9 with TRBJ1-1; D not resolved. The germline V gene encodes CDR1 SEHNR and CDR2 FQNEAQ (reference sequence). V lost 5 bases, J lost 4 bases, and 11 bases lay in between. CDR3 length: 13 residues. CDR3 coding DNA: TGTGCCAGCAGCCCCGCCCCCGGCACTGAAGCTTTCTTT. Amino acids: CASSPAPGTEAFF.

This clonotype was recorded many times. The rearrangement joins TRBV3-1 to TRBJ2-1; D is undetermined. From germline, CDR1 is LGHDT and CDR2 YNNKEL (reference sequence). CDR3 length: 15 residues. V lost 0 bases and J 4 bases, leaving 10 bases between the germline ends. The CDR3 nucleotides read TGTGCCAGCAGCCAAGATTGGCAGATTTACAATGAGCAGTTCTTC. Its translation is CASSQDWQIYNEQFF.

To note about this clonotype: A clone one base away is much larger, so this may be a read error. Given the absence of the conserved phenylalanine or tryptophan at the CDR3 end, a read error is likely. The chain recombines TRBV12-3 or TRBV12-4 with TRBJ1-2; no firm D call. The germline V and J ends were trimmed by 10 bases and 2 bases, with 17 bases remaining between them. The CDR3 sequence is 14 residues long. The CDR3 region is CATPRFPPNYGYTL. The CDR3 DNA is TGTGCCACCCCTCGTTTCCCCCCAAACTATGGCTACACCCTC.